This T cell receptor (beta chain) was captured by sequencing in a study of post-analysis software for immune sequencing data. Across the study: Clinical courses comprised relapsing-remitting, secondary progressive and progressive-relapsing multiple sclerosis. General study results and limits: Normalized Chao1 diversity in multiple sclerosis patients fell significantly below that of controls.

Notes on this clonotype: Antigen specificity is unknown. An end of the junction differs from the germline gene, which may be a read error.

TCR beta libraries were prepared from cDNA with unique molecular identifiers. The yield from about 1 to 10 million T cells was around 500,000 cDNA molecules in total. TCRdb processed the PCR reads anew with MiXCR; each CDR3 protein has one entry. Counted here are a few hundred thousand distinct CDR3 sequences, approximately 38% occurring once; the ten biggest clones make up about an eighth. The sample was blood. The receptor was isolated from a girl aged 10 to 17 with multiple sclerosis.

The CDR3 sequence is CASSLWGTKNIQDF. The CDR3 bases are TGTGCCAGCAGCTTATGGGGGACCAAAAACATTCAGGACTTC. The rearrangement joins TRBV13 to TRBJ2-4; D assignment may be TRBD1 or TRBD2 (5 bases each). Germline lookup yields CDR1 PRHDT and CDR2 FYEKMQ (reference sequence). This CDR3 is built from 14 residues.